The 26 T cell receptor beta chains reported below all come from one sample, sequenced in a study of blood T cells in healthy people across ages. A second PCR of roughly 7 to 11 cycles used a sample-barcoded 5' primer and a J-beta primer mix. In TCRdb, the 5' RACE reads were re-called with MiXCR into one record per CDR3 protein. The data show approximately 1.5 million distinct CDR3 sequences, with approximately 32% seen just once and 11% held by the top ten. The sequenced sample was blood. All receptors derive from a woman in her twenties or thirties in good health.

The V gene is TRBV5-1, the J gene TRBJ2-5; D possibly corresponds to TRBD1 (5 bases). The CDR3 spans 14 residues. V lost 6 bases to trimming and J lost 0 bases, with 12 bases between them. In germline, CDR1 is SGHRS, CDR2 YFSETQ. For the CDR3, the DNA is TGCGCCAGCAACTTTCAGACAGACCAAGAGACCCAGTACTTC. This translates into CASNFQTDQETQYF. The entire variable domain, with the rest obtained from reference TRBV5-1 and TRBJ2-5, is as follows: KAGVTQTPRYLIKTRGQQVTLSCSPISGHRSVSWYQQTPGQGLQFLFEYFSETQRNKGNFPGRFSGRQFSNSRSEMNVSTLELGDSALYLCASNFQTDQETQYFGPGTRLLVL.

This clonotype occurred many times. V gene TRBV5-1 combines with J gene TRBJ2-1; 9 bases are shared with TRBD2. This CDR3 is built from 16 residues. Germline CDR1 SGHRS, CDR2 YFSETQ. Trimming took 3 bases from V and 6 from J; bases not matched to a gene: 10. CDR3 loop: CASSWGMIAGVNEQFF. The CDR3 region has the DNA TGCGCCAGCAGCTGGGGGATGATAGCGGGAGTCAATGAGCAGTTCTTC.

The table lists this clonotype with a few counts. The chain combines TRBV27 with TRBJ2-7, with 9 bases lining up with TRBD2. Per germline, CDR1 MNHEY and CDR2 SMNVEV (reference sequence). CDR3 length: 16 residues. Trimming took 5 bases from V and 4 from J; bases not matched to a gene: 12. CDR3 bases: TGTGCCAGCAGTCCCCGAAGTAGCGGGAGCCCGTACGAGCAGTACTTC. It codes for CASSPRSSGSPYEQYF.

The genes are TRBV7-6 and TRBJ2-7; the match to TRBD1 covers 9 bases. Losses at the gene ends were 5 bases for V and 1 base for J; bases not matched to a gene: 6. The CDR3 runs to 15 residues. CDR1 and CDR2 (germline): SGHVS, FNYEAQ. CDR3 coding DNA: TGTGCCAGCAGCGTCGACAGGGGGAGGTCCTACGAGCAGTACTTC. Its protein is CASSVDRGRSYEQYF.

This clonotype appeared many times. The rearrangement links TRBV29-1 to TRBJ2-7; TRBD1 might be the D (6 bases). V lost 4 bases to trimming and J lost 0 bases, with 10 bases between them. Germline V gene lookup returns CDR1 SQVTM and CDR2 ANQGSEA. This CDR3 comprises 13 residues. CDR3 protein: CSVVAGASYEQYF. The CDR3 coding sequence is TGCAGCGTTGTCGCAGGGGCCTCCTACGAGCAGTACTTC.

The CDR3: CASSFRGAIGYTF. The CDR3, as DNA: TGTGCCAGCAGTTTCCGGGGGGCGATTGGCTACACCTTC. This chain links TRBV27 with TRBJ1-2, with D possibly matching TRBD1 (6 bases). In germline, CDR1 is MNHEY, CDR2 SMNVEV (reference sequence). With 3 bases removed from V and 7 bases from J, the gap between germline ends came to 12 bases. The CDR3 contains 13 residues.

This rearrangement joins TRBV7-9 to TRBJ2-3, with D possibly being TRBD1 (6 bases). This CDR3 comprises 16 residues. Germline CDR1 reads SEHNR; CDR2 reads FQNEAQ (reference sequence). V dropped 1 base and J dropped 4 bases, with 15 bases sitting between them. The DNA for the CDR3 is TGTGCCAGCAGCTTAGGGGCACAGGGATGGGCAGATACGCAGTATTTT. Protein product: CASSLGAQGWADTQYF.

This clonotype turned up a few times. The chain uses TRBV3-1 and TRBJ2-5; D possibly corresponds to TRBD2 (5 bases). Trimming took 0 bases from V and 1 from J, leaving 15 bases between them. CDR1 is LGHDT, CDR2 YNNKEL, per germline (reference sequence). The CDR3 is made up of 17 amino acids. The CDR3 here is CASSQDWVGESQETQYF. The CDR3 region has the DNA TGTGCCAGCAGCCAAGATTGGGTCGGGGAAAGCCAAGAGACCCAGTACTTC.

This clonotype has a single count. The chain's CDR3 is CASKPGQDYGYTF. For the CDR3, the DNA is TGTGCCAGCAAACCGGGACAGGACTATGGCTACACCTTC. This chain links TRBV6-5 with TRBJ1-2; 8 bases map to TRBD1. The length of the CDR3 is 13 residues. After removal of 7 bases from V and 3 bases from J, the junction contained 4 bases not matched to a gene. Germline V gene data show CDR1 as MNHEY and CDR2 as SVGAGI.

J is TRBJ2-5 and V is TRBV6-6, with TRBD2 identical over 7 bases. Germline assignment: CDR1 MNHNY and CDR2 SVGAGI (reference sequence). This CDR3 contains 14 residues. V was pared by 2 bases and J by 11 bases, with 11 bases of the junction left unmatched. CDR3 loop: CASSYREGMGEQYF. For the CDR3, the DNA is TGTGCCAGCAGTTACAGGGAGGGAATGGGTGAGCAGTACTTC.

The V gene is TRBV3-1, the J gene TRBJ2-3; 9 positions match TRBD2. The CDR3 spans 18 residues. J gave up 2 bases and V 1 base, and 10 bases lay outside the gene matches. Germline lookup yields CDR1 LGHDT and CDR2 YNNKEL (reference sequence). CDR3 in amino acids: CASSQVAGASFATDTQYF. The CDR3 coding sequence is TGTGCCAGCAGCCAAGTAGCGGGAGCCAGCTTCGCCACAGATACGCAGTATTTT.

Only a few counts were recorded for this clonotype. V usage is TRBV6-5 and J usage is TRBJ2-3; no firm D call. Germline V gives CDR1 MNHEY, CDR2 SVGAGI. CDR3 length equals 13 residues. V was cut by 1 base and J by 4 bases, with 6 bases left in between. CDR3 in DNA: TGTGCCAGCAGTTACTTTCCTCCAGATACGCAGTATTTT. Amino acids: CASSYFPPDTQYF.

The CDR3 bases are TGCAGTGCTAGAGATCAGGCAGACTACGAGCAGTACTTC. Its protein product is CSARDQADYEQYF. The genes are TRBV20-1 and TRBJ2-7, with D unresolved. CDR3 length: 13 residues. Germline CDR1 reads DFQATT; CDR2 reads SNEGSKA (reference sequence). Trimming shortened V by 0 bases and J by 3 bases, and 9 bases separated the two germline ends.

In its sample, this clonotype was seen a few times. The rearrangement uses TRBV27 and TRBJ2-7, with 8 bases fitting TRBD1. Per germline, CDR1 MNHEY and CDR2 SMNVEV (reference sequence). The V gene end was trimmed by 6 bases and the J gene end by 6 bases; junction bases not matched to a gene: 13. This CDR3 spans 15 amino acids. Here the CDR3 DNA reads TGTGCCAGCAGGAATCTTTGGCAGGGGGCTCCCGAGCAGTACTTC. This encodes CASRNLWQGAPEQYF.

V gene TRBV7-9 combines with J gene TRBJ2-3; 9 bases fit TRBD1. Germline V CDR1 and CDR2: SEHNR, FQNEAQ (reference sequence). V lost 10 bases and J lost 4; bases outside the gene matches: 3. The CDR3 extends over 12 amino acids. CDR3 DNA sequence: TGTGCCACCGGGACAGGGCCAGATACGCAGTATTTT. The encoded protein is CATGTGPDTQYF.

CDR3 nucleotides: TGCAGTGCTAGACAGTGGACTAGCGGGGCCACAGATACGCAGTATTTT. Translating gives CSARQWTSGATDTQYF. This sequence joins TRBV20-1 and TRBJ2-3; 12 nucleotides line up with TRBD2. Trimming at V came to 2 bases and at J to 2 bases, leaving 5 bases not matched to a gene. The CDR3 extends over 16 amino acids. CDR1 is DFQATT, CDR2 SNEGSKA, per germline (reference sequence).

The rearrangement uses TRBV20-1 and TRBJ1-4, with a weak D call TRBD1 (5 bases). Looked up from germline, CDR1 is DFQATT and CDR2 is SNEGSKA (reference sequence). The length of the CDR3 is 12 residues. Trimming cost V 8 bases and J 3 bases, with 10 bases left between them. The CDR3 loop reads CSTQESNEKLFF. The CDR3 DNA reads TGCAGTACACAGGAATCTAATGAAAAACTGTTTTTT.

J is TRBJ2-5 and V is TRBV6-1, with TRBD1 as a possible D gene (5 bases). The CDR3 runs to 13 residues. The V and J ends lost 7 bases and 5 bases respectively, with 14 bases between them. CDR1 and CDR2 from the germline V gene are MNHNS and SASEGT. This CDR3 is CASMSRGTETQYF. The DNA for the CDR3 is TGTGCCAGCATGAGTAGGGGTACCGAGACCCAGTACTTC.

As DNA, the CDR3 is TGTGCCAGCAGTATTCGGACAGGGGAGAGGGAGACCCAGTACTTC. Translating it yields CASSIRTGERETQYF. The V gene is TRBV25-1, the J gene TRBJ2-5; the match to TRBD1 covers 9 bases. Germline CDR1 is MGHDK and CDR2 is SYGVNS. With V trimmed by 5 bases and J by 5 bases, 9 bases remained unmatched. The CDR3 runs to 15 residues.

With respect to this clonotype: This may come from a read error, since a much larger clone is one base off. DNA of the CDR3: TGCAGCTCGCCGAAATACAATGAGCAGTTCTTC. As protein: CSSPKYNEQFF. J is TRBJ2-1 and V is TRBV29-1; D unclear. Trimming removed 8 bases from V and 4 bases from J, with 9 bases in between. CDR3 size: 11 residues. CDR1 is SQVTM, CDR2 ANQGSEA, per germline.

The rearrangement uses TRBV10-3 and TRBJ2-1; possibly TRBD2 for D (6 bases). V gave up 5 bases and J gave up 5 bases, with 16 bases separating them. Looked up from germline, CDR1 is ENHRY and CDR2 is SYGVKD. The CDR3 totals 15 residues. CDR3 nucleotide sequence: TGTGCCATCAGTTCGGCTAGCGTTATCCACAATGAGCAGTTCTTC. This gives the protein CAISSASVIHNEQFF.

The chain carries TRBV6-2 or TRBV6-3 and TRBJ2-3, with TRBD2 identical over 9 bases. Germline CDR1 is MNHEY and CDR2 is SVGEGT. The CDR3 runs 17 residues. J lost 0 bases, V lost 5 bases, and 9 bases had no gene match. This CDR3 is CASSPERRGGSTDTQYF. The CDR3, as DNA: TGTGCCAGCAGTCCCGAGCGGCGGGGGGGTAGCACAGATACGCAGTATTTT.

The chain uses TRBV7-9 and TRBJ1-5; tentative D call: TRBD1 (6 bases). The CDR3 sequence is 16 residues long. Trimming pared 5 bases from V and 1 base from J, leaving 15 bases between. Germline CDR1 reads SEHNR; CDR2 reads FQNEAQ (reference sequence). The chain's CDR3 is CASSTGTYESNQPQHF. CDR3 in DNA: TGTGCCAGCAGCACCGGGACATACGAAAGCAATCAGCCCCAGCATTTT.

The V and J genes are TRBV24-1 and TRBJ2-7; TRBD1 is a possible D gene (6 bases). CDR1 is KGHDR, CDR2 SFDVKD, per germline. V dropped 2 bases and J dropped 3 bases, with 13 bases sitting between them. There are 15 residues in the CDR3. DNA for the CDR3: TGTGCCACCAGTGATTCCCGGGACATCAGCTACGAGCAGTACTTC. Amino acids: CATSDSRDISYEQYF.

This clonotype was counted between two and nine times. CDR3 in amino acids: CASSHVQGQETQYF. The CDR3 DNA sequence: TGCGCCAGCAGCCACGTCCAGGGACAAGAGACCCAGTACTTC. The chain is built from TRBV4-1 and TRBJ2-5, with D perhaps TRBD1 (5 bases). The CDR3 totals 14 residues. CDR1 is MGHRA and CDR2 is YSYEKL in the germline V gene. Trimming stripped 3 bases from V and 2 bases from J, with 10 bases between.

The chain couples TRBV12-3 or TRBV12-4 to TRBJ1-2, with D perhaps matching TRBD1 (5 bases). This CDR3 has 14 amino acids. The V gene lost 3 bases and the J gene lost 7 bases, with 15 bases spanning the gap. CDR3 amino acids: CASSLGLPGGGYTF. In nucleotides, the CDR3 is TGTGCCAGCAGTTTGGGACTCCCCGGGGGTGGCTACACCTTC.